Listed below are T cell receptor beta chains from one sample, sequenced in a study of identical twins. TCRdb called the 5' RACE reads again in MiXCR, with one record for every CDR3 protein. The table has some 440,000 distinct CDR3 sequences, 20% to 25% seen once. This sample also appeared in a second study, on T cells expressing NK-cell markers.

What was sequenced was CD4+ T cells sorted from blood. These receptors were taken from a woman aged 18-29 years in good health. Both conserved end residues are part of each CDR3.

v_call: TRBV10-3; j_call: TRBJ2-2; cdr3_aa: CATTDRKNTGELFF
v_call: TRBV5-1; j_call: TRBJ2-7; cdr3_aa: CASSPPIRTGHHEQYF
v_call: TRBV20-1; j_call: TRBJ1-1; cdr3_aa: CSAKDPRVAEAFF
v_call: TRBV10-3; j_call: TRBJ2-7; cdr3_aa: CAISESRQYEQYF
v_call: TRBV10-2; j_call: TRBJ1-1; cdr3_aa: CASRRTGSTEAFF
v_call: TRBV7-2; j_call: TRBJ2-2; cdr3_aa: CASRVGLNTGELFF
v_call: TRBV3-1; j_call: TRBJ1-2; cdr3_aa: CASSQGQGSYGYTF
v_call: TRBV25-1; j_call: TRBJ2-1; cdr3_aa: CASTRARIHEQFF
v_call: TRBV5-8; j_call: TRBJ1-2; cdr3_aa: CASSRADYGYTF
v_call: TRBV20-1; j_call: TRBJ2-1; cdr3_aa: CSARDTFRYNEQFF
v_call: TRBV5-4; j_call: TRBJ2-1; cdr3_aa: CASSPKATAGAYNEQFF
v_call: TRBV5-6; j_call: TRBJ2-3; cdr3_aa: CASSLRVPDTQYF
v_call: TRBV6-5; j_call: -; cdr3_aa: CASSSRLDTQYF
v_call: TRBV5-1; j_call: TRBJ1-1; cdr3_aa: CASSAGVNTEAFF
v_call: TRBV7-2; j_call: TRBJ2-1; cdr3_aa: CASSPLATSGYNEQFF
v_call: TRBV9; j_call: TRBJ2-1; cdr3_aa: CASSVVAGNEQFF
v_call: TRBV5-1; j_call: TRBJ2-1; cdr3_aa: CASSEMGIYNEQFF
v_call: TRBV10-3; j_call: TRBJ2-2; cdr3_aa: CAIREQLGELFF
v_call: TRBV7-9; j_call: TRBJ1-5; cdr3_aa: CASSPSGSPHQPQHF
v_call: TRBV28; j_call: TRBJ2-1; cdr3_aa: CATARGGYNEQFF
v_call: TRBV29-1; j_call: TRBJ2-3; cdr3_aa: CSAASERGSTDTQYF
v_call: TRBV20-1; j_call: TRBJ2-7; cdr3_aa: CSARDPESGSYEQYF
v_call: TRBV5-1; j_call: TRBJ2-7; cdr3_aa: CASSLVQAEDEQYF
v_call: TRBV7-2; j_call: TRBJ1-2; cdr3_aa: CASSLGPNGGYTF
v_call: TRBV5-1; j_call: TRBJ1-1; cdr3_aa: CASSLWGLNTEAFF
v_call: TRBV3-1; j_call: TRBJ2-5; cdr3_aa: CASSQDRGQQETQYF
v_call: TRBV6-2/TRBV6-3; j_call: TRBJ2-1; cdr3_aa: CGAGGRFHEQFF
v_call: TRBV5-1; j_call: TRBJ2-5; cdr3_aa: CASRLLTGQETQYF
v_call: TRBV3-1; j_call: TRBJ2-3; cdr3_aa: CASSRNIVGTSGRATDTQYF
v_call: TRBV9; j_call: TRBJ1-5; cdr3_aa: CASRGTANQPQHF
v_call: TRBV7-6; j_call: TRBJ2-7; cdr3_aa: CASSLAGQGFDEQYF
v_call: TRBV7-2; j_call: TRBJ2-7; cdr3_aa: CASSFEPGRAEQYF
v_call: TRBV20-1; j_call: TRBJ1-1; cdr3_aa: CSAGGAFF
v_call: TRBV30; j_call: TRBJ1-2; cdr3_aa: CAWSVLRSYGGYTF